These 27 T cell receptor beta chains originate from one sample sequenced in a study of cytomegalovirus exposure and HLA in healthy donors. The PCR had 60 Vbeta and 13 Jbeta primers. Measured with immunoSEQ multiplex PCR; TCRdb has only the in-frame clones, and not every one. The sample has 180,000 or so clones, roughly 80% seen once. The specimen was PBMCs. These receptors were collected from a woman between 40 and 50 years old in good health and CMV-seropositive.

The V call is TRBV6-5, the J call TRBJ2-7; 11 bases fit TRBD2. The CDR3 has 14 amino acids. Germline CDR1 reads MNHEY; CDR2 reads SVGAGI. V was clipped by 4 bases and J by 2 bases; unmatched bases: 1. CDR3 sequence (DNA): TGTGCCAGCAGTTTTAGCGGGAGGGCCTACGAGCAGTACTTC. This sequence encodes CASSFSGRAYEQYF.

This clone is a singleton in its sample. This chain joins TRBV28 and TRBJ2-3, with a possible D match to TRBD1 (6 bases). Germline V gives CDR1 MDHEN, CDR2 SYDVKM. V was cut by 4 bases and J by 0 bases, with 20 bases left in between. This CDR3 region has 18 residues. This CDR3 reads CASSSWGPPGQSTDTQYF. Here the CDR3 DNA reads TGTGCCAGCAGTTCCTGGGGTCCGCCGGGACAAAGCACAGATACGCAGTATTTT.

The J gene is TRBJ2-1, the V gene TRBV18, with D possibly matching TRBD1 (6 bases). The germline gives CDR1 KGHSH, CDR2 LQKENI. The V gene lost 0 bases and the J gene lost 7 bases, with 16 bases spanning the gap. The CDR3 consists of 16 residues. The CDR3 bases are TGTGCCAGCTCACCACCGGTCCGAGGGGGATTGAATGAGCAGTTCTTC. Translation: CASSPPVRGGLNEQFF.

The CDR3 sequence is CASSMADRFLAKNIQYF. DNA of the CDR3: TGTGCCAGTAGTATGGCCGACAGATTTCTAGCCAAAAACATTCAGTACTTC. The V gene is TRBV19, the J gene TRBJ2-4, with TRBD1 as a possible D gene (5 bases). The length of the CDR3 is 17 residues. The V gene's germline CDR1 is LNHDA and CDR2 SQIVND (reference sequence). Trimming shortened V by 3 bases and J by 0 bases, and 15 bases separated the two germline ends.

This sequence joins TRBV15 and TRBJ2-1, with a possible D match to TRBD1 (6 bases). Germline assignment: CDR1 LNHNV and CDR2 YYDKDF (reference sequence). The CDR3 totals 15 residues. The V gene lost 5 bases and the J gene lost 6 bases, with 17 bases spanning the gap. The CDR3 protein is CATSWVRQGRNEQFF. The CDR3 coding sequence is TGTGCCACCAGCTGGGTGCGGCAGGGGCGCAATGAGCAGTTCTTC.

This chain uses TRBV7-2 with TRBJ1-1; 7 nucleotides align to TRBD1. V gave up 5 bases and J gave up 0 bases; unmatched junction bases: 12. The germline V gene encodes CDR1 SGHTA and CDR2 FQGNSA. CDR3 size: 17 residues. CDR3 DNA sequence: TGTGCCAGCAGCCTAGGAGGGACAGAAGTCATGAACACTGAAGCTTTCTTT. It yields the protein CASSLGGTEVMNTEAFF.

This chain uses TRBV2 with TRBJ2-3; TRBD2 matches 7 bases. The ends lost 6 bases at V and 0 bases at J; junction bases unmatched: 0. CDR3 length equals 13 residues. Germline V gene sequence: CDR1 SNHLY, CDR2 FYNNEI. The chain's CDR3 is CASRRGSTDTQYF. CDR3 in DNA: TGTGCCAGCAGGCGGGGGAGCACAGATACGCAGTATTTT.

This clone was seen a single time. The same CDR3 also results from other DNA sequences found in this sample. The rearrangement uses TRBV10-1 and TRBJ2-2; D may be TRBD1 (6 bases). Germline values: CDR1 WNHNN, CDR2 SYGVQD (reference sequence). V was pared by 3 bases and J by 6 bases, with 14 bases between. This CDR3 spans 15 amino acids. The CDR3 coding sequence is TGCGCCAGCAGTGACGGGAACAGGGTACCCGGGGAGCTGTTTTTT. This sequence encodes CASSDGNRVPGELFF.

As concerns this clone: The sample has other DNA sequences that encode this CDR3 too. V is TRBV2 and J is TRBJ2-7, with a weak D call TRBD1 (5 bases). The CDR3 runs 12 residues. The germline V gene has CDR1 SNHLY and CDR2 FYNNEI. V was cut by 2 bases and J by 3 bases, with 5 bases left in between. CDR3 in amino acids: CASSERGYEQYF. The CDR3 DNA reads TGTGCCAGCAGTGAAAGGGGCTACGAGCAGTACTTC. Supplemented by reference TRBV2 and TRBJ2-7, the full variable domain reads EPEVTQTPSHQVTQMGQEVILRCVPISNHLYFYWYRQILGQKVEFLVSFYNNEISEKSEIFDDQFSVERPDGSNFTLKIRSTKLEDSAMYFCASSERGYEQYFGPGTRLTVT.

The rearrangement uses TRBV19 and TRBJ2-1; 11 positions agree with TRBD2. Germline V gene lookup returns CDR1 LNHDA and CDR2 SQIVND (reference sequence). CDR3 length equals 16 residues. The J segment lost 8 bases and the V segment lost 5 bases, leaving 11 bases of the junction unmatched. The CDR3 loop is CASSPITSGSRDEQFF. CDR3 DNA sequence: TGTGCCAGTAGTCCAATTACTAGCGGGAGCCGGGATGAGCAGTTCTTC.

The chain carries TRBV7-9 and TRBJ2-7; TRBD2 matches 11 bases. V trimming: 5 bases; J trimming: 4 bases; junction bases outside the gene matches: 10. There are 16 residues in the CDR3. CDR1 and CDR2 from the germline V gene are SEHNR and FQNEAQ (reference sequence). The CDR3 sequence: CASSRRSSGRTYEQYF. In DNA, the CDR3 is TGTGCCAGCAGCCGAAGATCTAGCGGGAGGACTTACGAGCAGTACTTC.

The CDR3 bases are TGTGCCAGGGGGGGCTTAGCGGGGGTTTCGAACACCGGGGAGCTGTTTTTT. Translation gives CARGGLAGVSNTGELFF. This chain links TRBV6-9 with TRBJ2-2; 9 bases align to TRBD2. Germline V gives CDR1 MNHGY, CDR2 SVAAGI. V shed 9 bases and J 0 bases; nucleotides not matched to a gene: 11. The CDR3 loop spans 17 amino acids.

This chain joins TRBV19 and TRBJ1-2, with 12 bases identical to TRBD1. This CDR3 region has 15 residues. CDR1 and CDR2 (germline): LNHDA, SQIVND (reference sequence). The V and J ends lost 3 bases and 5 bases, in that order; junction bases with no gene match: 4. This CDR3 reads CASSIGTGGPYGYTF. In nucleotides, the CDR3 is TGTGCCAGTAGTATCGGGACAGGGGGCCCATATGGCTACACCTTC.

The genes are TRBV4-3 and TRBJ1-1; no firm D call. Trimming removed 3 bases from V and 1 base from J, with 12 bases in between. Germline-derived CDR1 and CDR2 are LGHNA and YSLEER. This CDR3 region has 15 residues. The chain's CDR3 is CASSHEREPNTEAFF. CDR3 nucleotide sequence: TGCGCCAGCAGCCATGAGAGGGAGCCGAACACTGAAGCTTTCTTT.

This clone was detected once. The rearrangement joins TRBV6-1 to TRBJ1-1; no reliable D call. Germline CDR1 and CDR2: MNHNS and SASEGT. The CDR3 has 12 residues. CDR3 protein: CALSRQDAEAFF. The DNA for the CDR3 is TGTGCTTTATCCCGGCAGGATGCTGAAGCTTTCTTT.

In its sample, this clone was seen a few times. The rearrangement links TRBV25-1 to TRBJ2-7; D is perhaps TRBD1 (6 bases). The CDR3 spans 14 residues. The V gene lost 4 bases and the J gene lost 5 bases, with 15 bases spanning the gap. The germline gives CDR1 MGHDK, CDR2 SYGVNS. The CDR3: CASSVRGQSHEQYF. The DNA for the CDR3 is TGTGCCAGCAGTGTTCGAGGACAGAGCCACGAGCAGTACTTC.

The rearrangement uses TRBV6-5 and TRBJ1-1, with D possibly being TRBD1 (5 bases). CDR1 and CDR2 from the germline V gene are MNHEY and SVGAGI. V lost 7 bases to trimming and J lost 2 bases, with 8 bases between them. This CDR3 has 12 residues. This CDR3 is CASKDSNTEAFF. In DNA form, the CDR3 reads TGTGCCAGCAAAGACAGTAACACTGAAGCTTTCTTT.

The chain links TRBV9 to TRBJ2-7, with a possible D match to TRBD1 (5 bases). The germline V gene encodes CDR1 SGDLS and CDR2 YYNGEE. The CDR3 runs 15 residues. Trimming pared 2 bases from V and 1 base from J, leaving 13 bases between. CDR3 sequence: CASSVGAHPSYEQYF. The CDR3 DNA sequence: TGTGCCAGCAGCGTTGGGGCCCACCCTTCCTACGAGCAGTACTTC. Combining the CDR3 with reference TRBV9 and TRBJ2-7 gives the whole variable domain DSGVTQTPKHLITATGQRVTLRCSPRSGDLSVYWYQQSLDQGLQFLIQYYNGEERAKGNILERFSAQQFPDLHSELNLSSLELGDSALYFCASSVGAHPSYEQYFGPGTRLTVT.

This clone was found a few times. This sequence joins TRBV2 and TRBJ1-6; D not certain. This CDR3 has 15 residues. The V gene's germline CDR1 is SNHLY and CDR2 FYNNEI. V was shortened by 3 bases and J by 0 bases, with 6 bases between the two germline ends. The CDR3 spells CASSDRSSYNSPLHF. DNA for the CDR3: TGTGCCAGCAGTGACCGGAGCTCCTATAATTCACCCCTCCACTTT.

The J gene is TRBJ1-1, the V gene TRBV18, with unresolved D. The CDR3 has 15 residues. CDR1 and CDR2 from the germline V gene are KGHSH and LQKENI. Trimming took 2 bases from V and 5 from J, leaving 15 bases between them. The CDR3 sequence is CASSPEAGRDTEAFF. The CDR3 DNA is TGTGCCAGCTCACCAGAGGCAGGTCGGGATACTGAAGCTTTCTTT.

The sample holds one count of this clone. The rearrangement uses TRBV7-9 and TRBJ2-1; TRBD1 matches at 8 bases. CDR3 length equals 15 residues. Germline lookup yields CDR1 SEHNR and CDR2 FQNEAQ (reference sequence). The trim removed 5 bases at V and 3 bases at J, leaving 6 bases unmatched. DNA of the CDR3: TGTGCCAGCAGCCCAGGACAGGGCGGCTACAATGAGCAGTTCTTC. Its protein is CASSPGQGGYNEQFF.

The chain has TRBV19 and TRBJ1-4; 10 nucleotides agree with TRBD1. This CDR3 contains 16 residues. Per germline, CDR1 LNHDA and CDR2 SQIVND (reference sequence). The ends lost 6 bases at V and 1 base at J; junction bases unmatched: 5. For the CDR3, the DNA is TGTGCCAGTAGCGACAGGGGGCGGGGAACTAATGAAAAACTGTTTTTT. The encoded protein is CASSDRGRGTNEKLFF.

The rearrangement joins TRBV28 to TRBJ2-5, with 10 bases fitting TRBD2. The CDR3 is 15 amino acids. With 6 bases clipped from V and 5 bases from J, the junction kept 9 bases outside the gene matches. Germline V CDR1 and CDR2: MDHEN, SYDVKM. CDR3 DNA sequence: TGTGCCAGCAGCATAGCTCTAGCGGGAGTGGAGACCCAGTACTTC. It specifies CASSIALAGVETQYF.

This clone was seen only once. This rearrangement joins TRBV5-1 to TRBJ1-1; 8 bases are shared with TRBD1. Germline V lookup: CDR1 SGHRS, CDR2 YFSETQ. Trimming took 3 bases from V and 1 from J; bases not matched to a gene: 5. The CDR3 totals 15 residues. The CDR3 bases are TGCGCCAGCAGCTGGACAGGGTTAACGAACACTGAAGCTTTCTTT. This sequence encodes CASSWTGLTNTEAFF.

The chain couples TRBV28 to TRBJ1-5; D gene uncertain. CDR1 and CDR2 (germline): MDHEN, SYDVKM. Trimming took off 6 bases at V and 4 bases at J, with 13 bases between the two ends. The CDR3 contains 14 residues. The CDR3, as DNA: TGTGCCAGCAGGACCCCTAGTTTAAATCAGCCCCAGCATTTT. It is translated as CASRTPSLNQPQHF. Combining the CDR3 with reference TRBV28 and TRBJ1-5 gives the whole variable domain DVKVTQSSRYLVKRTGEKVFLECVQDMDHENMFWYRQDPGLGLRLIYFSYDVKMKEKGDIPEGYSVSREKKERFSLILESASTNQTSMYLCASRTPSLNQPQHFGDGTRLSIL.

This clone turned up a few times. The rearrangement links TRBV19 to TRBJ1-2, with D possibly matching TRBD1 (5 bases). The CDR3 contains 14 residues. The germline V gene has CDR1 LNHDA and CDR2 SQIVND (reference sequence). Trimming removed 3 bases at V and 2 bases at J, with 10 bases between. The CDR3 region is CASSMPGLNYGYTF. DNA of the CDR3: TGTGCCAGTAGTATGCCAGGGCTCAACTATGGCTACACCTTC.

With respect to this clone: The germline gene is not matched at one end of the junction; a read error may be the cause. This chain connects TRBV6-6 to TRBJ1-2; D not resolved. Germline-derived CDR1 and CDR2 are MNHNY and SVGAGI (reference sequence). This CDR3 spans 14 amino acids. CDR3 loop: CASSYSIISGSVAF. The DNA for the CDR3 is TGTGCCAGCAGTTACTCGATTATTTCGGGGAGCGTCGCCTTC.